This T cell receptor beta chain was documented in a study of naive and memory T cell subsets. In germline, CDR1 is DFQATT, CDR2 SNEGSKA (reference sequence). J was trimmed by 6 bases and V by 4 bases; bases with no gene match: 2. The CDR3 spans 12 residues. Study-level results: From naive to CM, EM and EMRA, diversity decreased and Gini increased. No ground truth validated the naive and memory repertoire findings.

This clonotype turned up a few times. Its antigen is not identified. CD45RA-CD27- cells were effector memory; CD45RA+CD27- cells were EMRA. Both TRBC1 and TRBC2 were covered by a beta constant-region primer of two equimolar oligonucleotides. In TCRdb, the UMI-ligation and nested PCR reads were re-called with MiXCR into one record per CDR3 protein. The repertoire holds 32,000 or so distinct CDR3 sequences, with about an eighth as singletons. The material sequenced was effector memory CD4+ T cells from blood. Regarding subset: effector memory, CD45RA- CD27-. The sequence was collected from a human donor in good health. The gene calls are TRBV20-1 and TRBJ2-3, with 9 positions matching TRBD1. The CDR3 protein is CSAKDRGDTQYF. CDR3 nucleotides: TGCAGTGCTAAGGACAGGGGTGATACGCAGTATTTT.